The TCR beta chain under discussion was sequenced for a study of cytomegalovirus exposure and HLA in healthy donors. For the study at large: A subsequent analysis reported that the roughly 120 validation repertoires were produced on the same platform that had also been used for the 550 to 750 first-cohort repertoires. Study findings and constraints: The listing of roughly 160 TCR beta chains classed them as cytomegalovirus-associated.

V lost 7 bases to trimming and J lost 4 bases; unmatched junction nucleotides: 8. Germline V CDR1 and CDR2: SEHNR, FQNEAQ (reference sequence). CDR3 length equals 14 residues. Profiled with immunoSEQ multiplex PCR; TCRdb holds only in-frame clones, not every one. The table includes about 220,000 clones, 88% detected once. About this clone itself: Its target is not known.

V is TRBV7-9 and J is TRBJ2-3, with 7 bases matching TRBD2. The clonotype was recovered from a woman aged 18-29 years in good health and CMV-seronegative. Sequenced input: PBMCs. CDR3 coding DNA: TGTGCCAGCACCTTTAGTGGGAGGGCAGATACGCAGTATTTT. Translated: CASTFSGRADTQYF.